This T cell receptor (beta chain) was documented in a study of Graves' ophthalmopathy and Graves' hyperthyroidism. TCR beta CDR3 amplification used RNA transcripts. The first-round RT-PCR employed HTBI primers together with the Qiagen OneStep RT-PCR kit. A multiplex PCR was then performed as the second round. MiXCR was run by TCRdb on the multiplex PCR reads, yielding one entry per CDR3 protein. The sample contains around 1,200,000 distinct CDR3 sequences, 35% to 40% of which appear only once. The hyperthyroidism patients had a new diagnosis of under 2 months' duration and were aged 18 to 65. Other autoimmune disease, uncontrolled infection, pregnancy and lactation led to exclusion. V lost 7 bases to trimming and J lost 5 bases; unmatched junction nucleotides: 10. CDR1 and CDR2 from the germline V gene are DFQATT and SNEGSKA (reference sequence). The CDR3 has 14 residues.

This chain connects TRBV20-1 to TRBJ2-5; 10 nucleotides align to TRBD1. The receptor's source is an adult man with Graves' hyperthyroidism. Source material: peripheral blood or thyroid tissue (not recorded which). In DNA form, the CDR3 reads TGCAGTGTCAATTCCGGGACAGGGGCCGAGACCCAGTACTTC. Its translation: CSVNSGTGAETQYF.